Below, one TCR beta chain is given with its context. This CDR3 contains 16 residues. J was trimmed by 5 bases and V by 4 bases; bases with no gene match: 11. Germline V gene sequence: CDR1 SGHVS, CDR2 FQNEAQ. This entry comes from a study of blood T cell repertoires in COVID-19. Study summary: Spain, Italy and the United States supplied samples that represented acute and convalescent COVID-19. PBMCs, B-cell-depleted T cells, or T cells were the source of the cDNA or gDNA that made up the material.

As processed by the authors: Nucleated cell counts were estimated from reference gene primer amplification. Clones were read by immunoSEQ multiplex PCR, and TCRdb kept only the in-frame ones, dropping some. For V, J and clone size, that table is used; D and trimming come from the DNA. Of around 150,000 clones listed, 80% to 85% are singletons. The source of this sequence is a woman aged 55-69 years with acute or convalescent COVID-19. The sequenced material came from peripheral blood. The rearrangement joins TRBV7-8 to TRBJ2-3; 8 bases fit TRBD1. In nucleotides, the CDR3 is TGTGCCAGCAGCTGGAGGGACAGGTTACGGGTAGATACGCAGTATTTT. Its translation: CASSWRDRLRVDTQYF.